Below, 14 T cell receptor beta chains from the same sample are listed, as sequenced in a study of read filtering for tumor transcriptome and immune sequencing. Molecular barcoded adaptors covering alpha/delta and beta/gamma chains were used on 400 ng RNA. TCRdb re-analysed the reads in MiXCR, keeping a single row per CDR3 protein. In the table there are about 19,000 distinct CDR3 sequences, roughly a fifth of which are singletons. The material sequenced was a population of CD138-negative cells sorted from bone marrow. The receptors here all came from a donor over 35 with multiple myeloma.

The table lists this clonotype with many counts. CDR3 amino acids: CSAARPLTSGRSNEQFF. CDR3 DNA sequence: TGCAGTGCTGCAAGGCCCTTGACTAGCGGGAGGAGCAATGAGCAGTTCTTC. The chain links TRBV20-1 to TRBJ2-1; 13 bases fit TRBD2. Germline CDR1 is DFQATT and CDR2 is SNEGSKA (reference sequence). Trimming at V came to 5 bases and at J to 6 bases, leaving 13 bases not matched to a gene. The CDR3 sequence is 17 residues long.

This clonotype was seen many times. The chain is built from TRBV28 and TRBJ1-1, with a possible D match to TRBD1 (5 bases). With 4 bases removed from V and 4 bases from J, the gap between germline ends came to 13 bases. CDR1 is MDHEN, CDR2 SYDVKM, per germline. This CDR3 contains 14 residues. The CDR3 nucleotides read TGTGCCAGCAGTTCAAACGGGGGGTCCACTGAAGCTTTCTTT. Amino acids: CASSSNGGSTEAFF.

Ten or more counts support this clonotype. V gene TRBV7-9 combines with J gene TRBJ2-5; TRBD2 matches 7 bases. Trimming removed 1 base from V and 7 bases from J; junction bases left unmatched: 9. Germline CDR1 SEHNR, CDR2 FQNEAQ (reference sequence). The CDR3 loop spans 15 amino acids. The CDR3 DNA is TGTGCCAGCAGCTTAGAGCGGGACTTTGACAGGACCCAGTACTTC. Protein sequence: CASSLERDFDRTQYF.

This clonotype was seen at least ten times. The chain joins TRBV7-8 to TRBJ2-5; 10 bases align to TRBD2. From germline, CDR1 is SGHVS and CDR2 FQNEAQ. This CDR3 contains 16 residues. J was trimmed by 0 bases and V by 5 bases; bases with no gene match: 6. The CDR3 loop reads CASSRRAGGYQETQYF. The CDR3 DNA reads TGTGCCAGCAGCAGACGAGCGGGAGGGTACCAAGAGACCCAGTACTTC.

Only a few counts were recorded for this clonotype. The chain uses TRBV7-6 and TRBJ2-7; D is ambiguous. CDR1 is SGHVS, CDR2 FNYEAQ, per germline. The CDR3 extends over 13 amino acids. Trimming pared 5 bases from V and 6 bases from J, leaving 14 bases between. The CDR3 reads CASSQDPSSEQYF. CDR3 coding DNA: TGTGCCAGCAGCCAAGACCCAAGCAGCGAGCAGTACTTC.

This clonotype qualifies as medium-sized (0.01 to 0.1%). The rearrangement joins TRBV13 to TRBJ2-1, with 8 nucleotides matching TRBD2. The V segment lost 4 bases and the J segment 8 bases; nucleotides outside the gene matches: 13. CDR3 length equals 16 residues. Germline lookup yields CDR1 PRHDT and CDR2 FYEKMQ (reference sequence). The CDR3 DNA follows: TGTGCCAGCAGCTCCCGATCCGGGACTAGGATCCATGAGCAGTTCTTC. Translated: CASSSRSGTRIHEQFF.

This clonotype has just a few counts. This chain links TRBV5-1 with TRBJ2-1; D remains unclear. V dropped 6 bases and J dropped 0 bases, with 10 bases sitting between them. There are 14 residues in the CDR3. Germline CDR1 and CDR2: SGHRS and YFSETQ. CDR3 in DNA: TGCGCCAGCATTCCCGGTGACTCCTACAATGAGCAGTTCTTC. Translation gives CASIPGDSYNEQFF.

The CDR3 DNA follows: TGTGCCAGTAGTATAGATCGGGTGGACCTCTTCCCCCTACCCCCAAATGAGCAGTTCTTC. Translation: CASSIDRVDLFPLPPNEQFF. The genes are TRBV19 and TRBJ2-1; D remains ambiguous. This CDR3 contains 20 residues. Germline loops: CDR1 LNHDA, CDR2 SQIVND (reference sequence). Trimming cost V 0 bases and J 7 bases, with 28 bases left between them.

This clonotype is judged medium-sized. The chain is built from TRBV12-5 and TRBJ1-1; D gene uncertain. Per germline, CDR1 LGHNT and CDR2 FRNRAP. Trimming left V 2 bases short and J 2 bases short, with 12 bases between. CDR3 length equals 15 residues. CDR3 protein: CASGLRFLVNTEAFF. CDR3 sequence (DNA): TGTGCTAGTGGTTTGAGGTTTTTGGTAAACACTGAAGCTTTCTTT.

This clonotype was observed many times. The chain is built from TRBV28 and TRBJ2-7, with D hard to call. Germline V gives CDR1 MDHEN, CDR2 SYDVKM. The CDR3 covers 11 residues. With 4 bases removed from V and 6 bases from J, the gap between germline ends came to 7 bases. The CDR3 bases are TGTGCCAGCAGTTGGCTTGGCGAGCAGTACTTC. Protein product: CASSWLGEQYF. Complete variable domain (other parts from reference TRBV28 and TRBJ2-7): DVKVTQSSRYLVKRTGEKVFLECVQDMDHENMFWYRQDPGLGLRLIYFSYDVKMKEKGDIPEGYSVSREKKERFSLILESASTNQTSMYLCASSWLGEQYFGPGTRLTVT.

At least ten counts were recorded for this clonotype. The chain joins TRBV20-1 to TRBJ1-1; TRBD1 agrees at 9 bases. After removal of 6 bases from V and 8 bases from J, the junction contained 13 bases not matched to a gene. The germline CDR1 and CDR2 sequences are DFQATT and SNEGSKA (reference sequence). The CDR3 runs 14 residues. The CDR3 loop is CSATKIGQGSEAFF. The CDR3 DNA reads TGCAGTGCCACGAAAATCGGACAGGGGTCGGAAGCTTTCTTT.

Worth noting for this clonotype: A much larger clone is a single base away; this may be a read error. The rearrangement uses TRBV10-3 and TRBJ2-1, with 8 bases matching TRBD2. CDR3 length: 15 residues. Germline-derived CDR1 and CDR2 are ENHRY and SYGVKD. The CDR3 loop is CSISESGTRVNEQFF. The CDR3 DNA follows: TGTTCCATCAGTGAGTCCGGGACTAGGGTGAATGAGCAGTTCTTC.

This chain uses TRBV27 with TRBJ2-5; no reliable D call. The CDR3 loop spans 13 amino acids. Trimming removed 6 bases at V and 2 bases at J, with 10 bases between. Germline CDR1 MNHEY, CDR2 SMNVEV (reference sequence). The chain's CDR3 is CASRGFGQETQYF. The CDR3 coding sequence is TGTGCCAGCAGGGGCTTTGGGCAAGAGACCCAGTACTTC.

This clonotype is a singleton in its sample. The V and J genes are TRBV9 and TRBJ2-2, with a weak D call TRBD2 (6 bases). The V and J ends lost 3 bases and 1 base respectively, with 10 bases between them. Germline CDR1 SGDLS, CDR2 YYNGEE. CDR3 size: 15 residues. As DNA, the CDR3 is TGTGCCAGCAGCGGCTTAGCGGAGAACACCGGGGAGCTGTTTTTT. Translating gives CASSGLAENTGELFF.